The T cell receptor (beta chain) under discussion was sequenced for a study of T-cell reconstitution after alpha-beta-depleted transplantation in children. General observations from the study: The origin of high day-60 TCRbeta diversity in some patients lay in surviving recipient T cells and thymic progenitors.

TCRbeta library construction was performed incorporating unique molecular identifiers. Each CDR3 protein is one row after TCRdb ran MiXCR on the PCR reads. The data contain some 290,000 distinct CDR3 sequences, around 25% of them singletons. This CDR3 is built from 14 residues. J was trimmed by 4 bases and V by 5 bases; bases with no gene match: 7. Germline V gene lookup returns CDR1 SEHNR and CDR2 FQNEAQ (reference sequence). In the case of this clonotype: Its antigen is unidentified.

This rearrangement joins TRBV7-9 to TRBJ1-2; TRBD1 matches 7 bases. Sequences were derived from PBMCs, mostly from graft donor cells, sampled 180 days after TCRalphabeta/CD19-depleted stem cell transplant. The sequence was collected from a male patient younger than 18 who had a stem cell transplant for acute lymphoblastic leukemia, so the T cells may come from the graft donor. CDR3 sequence (DNA): TGTGCCAGCAGCAGACAGGGTATCTCCTATGGCTACACCTTC. It specifies CASSRQGISYGYTF.